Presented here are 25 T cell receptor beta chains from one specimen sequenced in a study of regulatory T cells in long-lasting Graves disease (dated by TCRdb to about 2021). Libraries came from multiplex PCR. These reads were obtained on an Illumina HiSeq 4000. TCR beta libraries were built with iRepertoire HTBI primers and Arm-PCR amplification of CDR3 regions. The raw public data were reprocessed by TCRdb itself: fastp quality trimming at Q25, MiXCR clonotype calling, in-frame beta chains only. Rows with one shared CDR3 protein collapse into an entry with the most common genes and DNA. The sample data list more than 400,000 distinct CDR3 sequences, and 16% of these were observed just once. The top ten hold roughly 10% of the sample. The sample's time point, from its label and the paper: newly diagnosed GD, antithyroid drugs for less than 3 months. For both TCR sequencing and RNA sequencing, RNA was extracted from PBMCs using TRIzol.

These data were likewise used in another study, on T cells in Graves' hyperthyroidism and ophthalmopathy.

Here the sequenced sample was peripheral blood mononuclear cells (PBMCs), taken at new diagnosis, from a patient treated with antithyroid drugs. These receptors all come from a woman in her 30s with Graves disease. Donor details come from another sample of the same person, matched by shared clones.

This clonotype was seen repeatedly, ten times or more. CDR3 protein: CASSDGPSYNSPLHF. As DNA, the CDR3 is TGTGCCAGCTCAGACGGGCCCTCCTATAATTCACCCCTCCACTTT. The V gene is TRBV18, the J gene TRBJ1-6; D remains unclear. V shed 5 bases and J shed 0 bases, with 8 bases lying between them. The CDR3 consists of 15 residues. Looked up from germline, CDR1 is KGHSH and CDR2 is LQKENI.

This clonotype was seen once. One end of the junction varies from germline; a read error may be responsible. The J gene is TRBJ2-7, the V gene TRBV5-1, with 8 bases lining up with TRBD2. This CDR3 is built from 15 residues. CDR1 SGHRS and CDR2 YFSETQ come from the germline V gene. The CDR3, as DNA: TGCGTCAGCAGCTTGAAAGCGGGAGAAACCTACGAGCAGTACTTC. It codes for CVSSLKAGETYEQYF.

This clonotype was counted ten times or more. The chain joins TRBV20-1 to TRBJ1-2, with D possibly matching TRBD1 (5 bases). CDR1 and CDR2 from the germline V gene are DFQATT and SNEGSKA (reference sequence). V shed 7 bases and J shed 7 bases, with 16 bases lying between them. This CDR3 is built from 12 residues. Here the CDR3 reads CSVKTRAFGYTF. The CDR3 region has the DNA TGCAGTGTCAAGACCAGGGCATTTGGCTACACCTTC.

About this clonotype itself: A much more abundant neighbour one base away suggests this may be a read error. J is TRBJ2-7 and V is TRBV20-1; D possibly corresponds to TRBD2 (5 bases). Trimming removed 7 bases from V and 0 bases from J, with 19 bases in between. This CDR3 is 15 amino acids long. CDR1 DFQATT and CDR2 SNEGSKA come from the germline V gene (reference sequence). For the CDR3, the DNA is TGCAGTGTAAGGACTCGAGGGAGTCCCTCCTACGAGCAGTACTTC. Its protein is CSVRTRGSPSYEQYF.

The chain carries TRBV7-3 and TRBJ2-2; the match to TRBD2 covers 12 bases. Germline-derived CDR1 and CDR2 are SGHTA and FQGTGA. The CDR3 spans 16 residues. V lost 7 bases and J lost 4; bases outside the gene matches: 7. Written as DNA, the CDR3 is TGTGCCAGCATTGGGCAGACTAGCGGGAGCACCGGGGAGCTGTTTTTT. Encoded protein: CASIGQTSGSTGELFF.

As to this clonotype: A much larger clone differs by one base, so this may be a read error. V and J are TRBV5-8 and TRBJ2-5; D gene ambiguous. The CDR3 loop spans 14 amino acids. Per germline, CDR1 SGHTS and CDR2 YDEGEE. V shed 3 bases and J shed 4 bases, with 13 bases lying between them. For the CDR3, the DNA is TGTGCCAGCAGCTCTGTAGGGATCGCAGAGACCCAGTACTTC. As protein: CASSSVGIAETQYF.

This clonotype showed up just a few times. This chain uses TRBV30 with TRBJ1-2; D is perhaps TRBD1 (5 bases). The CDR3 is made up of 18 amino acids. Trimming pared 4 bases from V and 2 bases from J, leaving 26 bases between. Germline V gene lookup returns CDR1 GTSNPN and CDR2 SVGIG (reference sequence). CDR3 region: CAWTLRPGAAEFNYGYTF. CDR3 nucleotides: TGTGCCTGGACTCTCCGACCCGGGGCAGCAGAATTCAACTATGGCTACACCTTC.

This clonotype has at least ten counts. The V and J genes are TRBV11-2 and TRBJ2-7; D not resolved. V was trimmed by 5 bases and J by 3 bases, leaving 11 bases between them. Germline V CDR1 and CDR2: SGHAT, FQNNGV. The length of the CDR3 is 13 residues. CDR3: CASSPREGYEQYF. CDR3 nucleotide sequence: TGTGCCAGCAGCCCCCGAGAAGGCTACGAGCAGTACTTC.

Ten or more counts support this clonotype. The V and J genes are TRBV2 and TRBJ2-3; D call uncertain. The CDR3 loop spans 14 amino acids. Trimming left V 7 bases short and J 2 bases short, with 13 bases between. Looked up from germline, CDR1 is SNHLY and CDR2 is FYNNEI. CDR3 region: CASNRIGVTDTQYF. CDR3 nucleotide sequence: TGTGCCAGCAATAGGATCGGAGTCACAGATACGCAGTATTTT.

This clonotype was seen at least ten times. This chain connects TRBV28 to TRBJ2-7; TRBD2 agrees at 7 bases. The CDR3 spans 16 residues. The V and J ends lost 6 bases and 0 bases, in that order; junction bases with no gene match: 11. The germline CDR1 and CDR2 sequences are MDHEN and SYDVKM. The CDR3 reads CASRSPPREVSYEQYF. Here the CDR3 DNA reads TGTGCCAGCAGATCTCCCCCCCGGGAGGTCTCCTACGAGCAGTACTTC.

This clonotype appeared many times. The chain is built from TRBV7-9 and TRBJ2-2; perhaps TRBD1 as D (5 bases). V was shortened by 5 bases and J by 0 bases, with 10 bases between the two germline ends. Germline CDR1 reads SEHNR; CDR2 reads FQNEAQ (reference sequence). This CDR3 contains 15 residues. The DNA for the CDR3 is TGTGCCAGCAGCCAGGGTTCCGCGAACACCGGGGAGCTGTTTTTT. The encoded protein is CASSQGSANTGELFF.

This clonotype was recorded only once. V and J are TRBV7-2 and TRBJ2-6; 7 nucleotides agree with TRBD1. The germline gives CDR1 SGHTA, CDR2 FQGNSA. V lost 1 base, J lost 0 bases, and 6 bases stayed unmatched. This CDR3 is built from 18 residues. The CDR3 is CASSLGQGEYSGANVLTF. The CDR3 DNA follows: TGTGCCAGCAGCTTAGGACAGGGAGAATACTCTGGGGCCAACGTCCTGACTTTC.

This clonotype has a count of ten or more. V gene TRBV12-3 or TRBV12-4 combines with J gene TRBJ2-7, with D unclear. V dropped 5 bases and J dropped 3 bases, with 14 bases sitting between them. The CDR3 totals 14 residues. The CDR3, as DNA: TGTGCCAGCAGTCTCGCTTATGGGGACTACGAGCAGTACTTC. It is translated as CASSLAYGDYEQYF.

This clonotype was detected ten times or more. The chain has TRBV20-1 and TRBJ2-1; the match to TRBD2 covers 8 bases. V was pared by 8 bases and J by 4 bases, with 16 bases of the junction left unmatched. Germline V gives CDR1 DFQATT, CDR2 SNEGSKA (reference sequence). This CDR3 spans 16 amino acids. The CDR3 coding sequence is TGCAGTACCCGTTGGCCGAGCGGGAGAGAATACAATGAGCAGTTCTTC. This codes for CSTRWPSGREYNEQFF.

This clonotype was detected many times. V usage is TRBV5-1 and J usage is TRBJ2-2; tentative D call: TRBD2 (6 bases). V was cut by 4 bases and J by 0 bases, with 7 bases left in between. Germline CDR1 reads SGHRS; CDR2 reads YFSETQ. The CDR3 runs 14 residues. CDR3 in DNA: TGCGCCAGCAGCCGGGGGACGAACACCGGGGAGCTGTTTTTT. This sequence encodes CASSRGTNTGELFF.

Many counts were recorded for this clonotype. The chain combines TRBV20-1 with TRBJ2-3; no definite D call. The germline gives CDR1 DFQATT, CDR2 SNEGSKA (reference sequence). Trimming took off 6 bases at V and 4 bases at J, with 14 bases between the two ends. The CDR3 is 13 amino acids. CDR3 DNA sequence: TGCAGTGCGACAACCCCCCAGGCAGATACGCAGTATTTT. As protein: CSATTPQADTQYF.

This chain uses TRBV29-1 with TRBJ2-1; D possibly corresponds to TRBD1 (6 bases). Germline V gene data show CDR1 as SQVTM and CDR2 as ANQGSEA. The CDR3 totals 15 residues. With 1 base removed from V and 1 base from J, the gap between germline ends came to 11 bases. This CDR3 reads CSVEGDRSSYNEQFF. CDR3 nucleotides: TGCAGCGTTGAAGGAGACAGGTCTTCCTACAATGAGCAGTTCTTC.

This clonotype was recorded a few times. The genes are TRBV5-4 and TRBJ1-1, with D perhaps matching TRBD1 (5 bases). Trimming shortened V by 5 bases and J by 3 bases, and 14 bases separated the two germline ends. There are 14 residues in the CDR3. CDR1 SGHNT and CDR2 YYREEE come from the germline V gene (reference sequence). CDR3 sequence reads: CASRLYAGHTEAFF. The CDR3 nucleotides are TGTGCCAGCAGACTGTACGCGGGACACACTGAAGCTTTCTTT.

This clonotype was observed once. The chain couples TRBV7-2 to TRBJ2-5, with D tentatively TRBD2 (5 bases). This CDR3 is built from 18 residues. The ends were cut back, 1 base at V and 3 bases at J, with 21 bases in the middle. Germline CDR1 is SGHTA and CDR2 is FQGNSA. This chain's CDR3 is CASSLVRLSKRAKETQYF. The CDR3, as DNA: TGTGCCAGCAGCTTAGTACGGCTCTCTAAGAGGGCCAAAGAGACCCAGTACTTC.

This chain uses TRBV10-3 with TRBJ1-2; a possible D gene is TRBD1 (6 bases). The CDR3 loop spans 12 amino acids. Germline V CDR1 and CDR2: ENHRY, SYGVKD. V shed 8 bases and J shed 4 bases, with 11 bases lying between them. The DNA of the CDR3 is TGTGCCATCTGGGGGGCCTCCTATGGCTACACCTTC. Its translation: CAIWGASYGYTF.

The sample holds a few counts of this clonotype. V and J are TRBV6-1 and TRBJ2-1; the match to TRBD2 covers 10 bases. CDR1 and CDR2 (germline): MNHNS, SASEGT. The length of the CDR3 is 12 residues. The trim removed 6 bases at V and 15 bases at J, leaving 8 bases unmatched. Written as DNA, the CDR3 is TGTGCCAGCAGCACGACTAGCGGGCTTTGGTTCTTC. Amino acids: CASSTTSGLWFF.

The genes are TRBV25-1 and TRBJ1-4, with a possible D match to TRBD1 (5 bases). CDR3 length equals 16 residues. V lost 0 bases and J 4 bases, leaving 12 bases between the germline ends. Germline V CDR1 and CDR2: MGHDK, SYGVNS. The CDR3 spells CASSEYKGEGNEKLFF. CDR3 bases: TGTGCCAGCAGTGAATATAAAGGGGAGGGTAATGAAAAACTGTTTTTT.

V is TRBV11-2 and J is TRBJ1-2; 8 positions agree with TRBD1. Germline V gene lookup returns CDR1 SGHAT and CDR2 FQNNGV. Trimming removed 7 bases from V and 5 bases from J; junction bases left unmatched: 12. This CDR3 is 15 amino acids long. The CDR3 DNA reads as TGTGCCAGCAAAAAAACGGGACAGGAGATTTATGGCTACACCTTC. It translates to CASKKTGQEIYGYTF.

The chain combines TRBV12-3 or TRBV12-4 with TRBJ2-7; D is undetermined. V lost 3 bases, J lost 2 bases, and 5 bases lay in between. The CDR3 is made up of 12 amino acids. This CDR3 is CASSFRTYEQYF. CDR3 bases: TGTGCCAGCAGTTTCAGGACCTACGAGCAGTACTTC.

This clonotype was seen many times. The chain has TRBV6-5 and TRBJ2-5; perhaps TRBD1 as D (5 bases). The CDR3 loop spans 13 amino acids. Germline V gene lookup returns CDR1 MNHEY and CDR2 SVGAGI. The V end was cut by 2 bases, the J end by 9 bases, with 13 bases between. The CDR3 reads CASSYGASGAQYF. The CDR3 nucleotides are TGTGCCAGCAGTTACGGGGCATCTGGAGCCCAGTACTTC.